These 9 T cell receptor beta chains were sequenced from one sample in a study of blood T cell repertoires in COVID-19. The data were produced by immunoSEQ multiplex PCR, yet TCRdb's version contains in-frame clones alone and is incomplete. The table lists hundreds of thousands of clones, roughly 82% of them singletons. Sequenced input: peripheral blood. All receptors derive from a woman aged 80 or over with active or convalescent COVID-19.

DNA of the CDR3: TGTGCCAGTGATGATCGGCAGGGCACAAATGGCCACTATGGCTACACCTTC. This translates into CASDDRQGTNGHYGYTF. The gene calls are TRBV28 and TRBJ1-2; possibly TRBD1 for D (5 bases). CDR3 length equals 17 residues. Germline CDR1 is MDHEN and CDR2 is SYDVKM. The V and J ends lost 9 bases and 3 bases respectively, with 26 bases between them.

The chain employs TRBV19 and TRBJ1-2; D is unresolved. Per germline, CDR1 LNHDA and CDR2 SQIVND (reference sequence). CDR3 length: 15 residues. With 3 bases removed from V and 2 bases from J, the gap between germline ends came to 13 bases. In DNA, the CDR3 is TGTGCCAGTAGTATTGGCCTACCCGGGAACTATGGCTACACCTTC. Encoded protein: CASSIGLPGNYGYTF.

This chain links TRBV11-3 with TRBJ2-7; 9 bases agree with TRBD1. V trimming: 6 bases; J trimming: 7 bases; junction bases outside the gene matches: 7. The V gene's germline CDR1 is SGHNT and CDR2 YENEEA. CDR3 size: 13 residues. CDR3 nucleotides: TGTGCCAGCAGTTTACAGGGGGCGAGAGAGCAGTACTTC. It is translated as CASSLQGAREQYF.

The CDR3: CASSLAQGWTGELFF. The CDR3 DNA is TGTGCCAGCAGCTTAGCTCAGGGGTGGACCGGGGAGCTGTTTTTT. This chain links TRBV7-9 with TRBJ2-2; possibly TRBD1 for D (6 bases). CDR1 is SEHNR and CDR2 is FQNEAQ in the germline V gene (reference sequence). The ends were cut back, 0 bases at V and 5 bases at J, with 10 bases in the middle. The CDR3 runs 15 residues.

The V gene is TRBV24-1, the J gene TRBJ1-5; no clear D. The CDR3 is 14 amino acids. Germline assignment: CDR1 KGHDR and CDR2 SFDVKD. The V end was cut by 5 bases, the J end by 4 bases, with 11 bases between. Here the CDR3 DNA reads TGTGCCACCAGTGGGCCAAGAGGGAATCAGCCCCAGCATTTT. Its protein is CATSGPRGNQPQHF.

V and J are TRBV7-9 and TRBJ1-6; tentatively, D is TRBD1 (6 bases). Trimming removed 4 bases from V and 1 base from J, with 8 bases in between. Germline V CDR1 and CDR2: SEHNR, FQNEAQ (reference sequence). The CDR3 totals 15 residues. CDR3 amino acids: CASSSGQSYNSPLHF. The CDR3 bases are TGTGCCAGCAGCTCAGGACAGTCCTATAATTCACCCCTCCACTTT.

CDR3 sequence reads: CSASPGGPGANVLTF. The CDR3 DNA reads as TGCAGTGCTAGTCCGGGAGGGCCTGGGGCCAACGTCCTGACTTTC. The V call is TRBV20-1, the J call TRBJ2-6; 8 nucleotides match TRBD2. Trimming took 3 bases from V and 2 from J; bases not matched to a gene: 3. This CDR3 region has 15 residues. The germline gives CDR1 DFQATT, CDR2 SNEGSKA (reference sequence).

V and J are TRBV2 and TRBJ2-7; 7 bases align to TRBD2. V was clipped by 2 bases and J by 6 bases; unmatched bases: 10. The CDR3 spans 15 residues. Germline V gene lookup returns CDR1 SNHLY and CDR2 FYNNEI. Here the CDR3 DNA reads TGTGCCAGCAGTGAACGCAGCGGGGCCTCCGGCGAGCAGTACTTC. Its protein product is CASSERSGASGEQYF.

This clone was recorded many times. V and J are TRBV6-5 and TRBJ1-5; 8 bases agree with TRBD1. Germline assignment: CDR1 MNHEY and CDR2 SVGAGI. The length of the CDR3 is 13 residues. V dropped 4 bases and J dropped 5; count of bases not matched to a gene: 1. This CDR3 reads CASSLDRDQPQHF. In nucleotides, the CDR3 is TGTGCCAGCAGTTTGGACAGGGATCAGCCCCAGCATTTT.